The clone carrying this T cell receptor (beta chain) was counted a few times. The data stem from a study of patients and donors after allogeneic stem cell transplantation. Germline V lookup: CDR1 LNHNV, CDR2 YYDKDF (reference sequence). The V end was cut by 0 bases, the J end by 0 bases, with 9 bases between. This CDR3 spans 16 amino acids. TCRdb re-called the RT-PCR reads through MiXCR, storing one row per CDR3 protein. The data hold about 960,000 distinct CDR3 sequences, with roughly 18% observed a single time. The source material was blood, either unsorted or a sorted T cell fraction (not recorded which). The rearrangement joins TRBV15 to TRBJ1-5; D call uncertain. This TCR was sampled from a human donor who was either an allogeneic HSCT recipient or a stem cell or donor lymphocyte infusion donor (not recorded which). It is not recorded whose cells these are; they may come from a transplant donor. CDR3 DNA: TGTGCCACCAGCAGAGATTTGGGTTCTAGCAATCAGCCCCAGCATTTT. Protein: CATSRDLGSSNQPQHF.